This T cell receptor (beta chain) was sequenced in a study of cytomegalovirus exposure and HLA in healthy donors. Points from the study as a whole: Reports indicated that the classifier achieved high specificity and sensitivity in diagnosing cytomegalovirus status.

PCR employed 60 Vbeta and 13 Jbeta primers. Measured with immunoSEQ multiplex PCR; TCRdb has only the in-frame clones, and not every one. The data contain 150,000 to 200,000 clones, 62% of them singletons. A note on this clone: Its antigen is currently unknown.

Germline CDR1 reads LNHDA; CDR2 reads SQIVND (reference sequence). This CDR3 spans 15 amino acids. Between the trimmed V and J ends, which lost 7 bases and 1 base, there was a span of 14 bases. The rearrangement links TRBV19 to TRBJ1-5; TRBD1 is a possible D gene (6 bases). The sequence was obtained from a man in his forties in good health and CMV-seronegative. The sample taken for sequencing was PBMCs. CDR3 residues: CASMARGESNQPQHF. The CDR3 DNA reads TGTGCCAGTATGGCCAGGGGAGAGAGCAATCAGCCCCAGCATTTT.